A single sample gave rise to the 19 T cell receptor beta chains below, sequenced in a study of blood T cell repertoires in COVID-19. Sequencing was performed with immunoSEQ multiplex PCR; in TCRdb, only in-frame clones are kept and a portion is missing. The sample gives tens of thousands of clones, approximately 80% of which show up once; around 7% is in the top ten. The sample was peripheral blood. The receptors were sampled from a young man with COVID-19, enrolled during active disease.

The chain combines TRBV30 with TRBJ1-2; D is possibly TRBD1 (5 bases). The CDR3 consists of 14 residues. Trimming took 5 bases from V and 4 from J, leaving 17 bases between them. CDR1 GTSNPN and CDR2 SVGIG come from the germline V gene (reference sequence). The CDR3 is CAWGDYADGYGYTF. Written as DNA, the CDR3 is TGTGCCTGGGGGGACTACGCAGATGGCTATGGCTACACCTTC.

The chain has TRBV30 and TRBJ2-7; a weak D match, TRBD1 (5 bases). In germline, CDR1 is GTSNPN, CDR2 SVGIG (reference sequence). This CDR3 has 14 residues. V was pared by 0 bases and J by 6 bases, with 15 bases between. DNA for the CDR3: TGTGCCTGGAGTGTAGCCAGGGTGTCGTCCGAGCAGTACTTC. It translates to CAWSVARVSSEQYF. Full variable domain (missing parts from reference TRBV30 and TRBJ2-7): SQTIHQWPATLVQPVGSPLSLECTVEGTSNPNLYWYRQAAGRGLQLLFYSVGIGQISSEVPQNLSASRPQDRQFILSSKKLLLSDSGFYLCAWSVARVSSEQYFGPGTRLTVT.

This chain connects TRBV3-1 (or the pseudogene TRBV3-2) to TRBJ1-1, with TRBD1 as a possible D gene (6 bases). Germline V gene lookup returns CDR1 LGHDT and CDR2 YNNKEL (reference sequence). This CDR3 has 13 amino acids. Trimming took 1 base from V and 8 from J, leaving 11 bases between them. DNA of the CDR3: TGTGCCAGCAGCCAAGCGAGAGGGGGAGAAGCTTTCTTT. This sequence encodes CASSQARGGEAFF.

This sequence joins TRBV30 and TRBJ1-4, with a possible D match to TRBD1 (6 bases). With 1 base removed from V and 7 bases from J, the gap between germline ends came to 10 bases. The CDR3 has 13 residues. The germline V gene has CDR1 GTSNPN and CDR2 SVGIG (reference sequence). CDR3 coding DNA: TGTGCCTGGAGTGGGACAGAGAGTGAAAAACTGTTTTTT. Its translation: CAWSGTESEKLFF. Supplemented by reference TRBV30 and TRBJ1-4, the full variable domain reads SQTIHQWPATLVQPVGSPLSLECTVEGTSNPNLYWYRQAAGRGLQLLFYSVGIGQISSEVPQNLSASRPQDRQFILSSKKLLLSDSGFYLCAWSGTESEKLFFGSGTQLSVL.

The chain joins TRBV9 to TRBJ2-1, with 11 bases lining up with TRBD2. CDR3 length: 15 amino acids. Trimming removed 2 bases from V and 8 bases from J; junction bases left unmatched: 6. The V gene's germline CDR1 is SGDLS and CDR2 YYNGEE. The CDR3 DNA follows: TGTGCCAGCAGCGTCAGTAGCGGGAGGGCCGATGAGCAGTTCTTC. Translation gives CASSVSSGRADEQFF.

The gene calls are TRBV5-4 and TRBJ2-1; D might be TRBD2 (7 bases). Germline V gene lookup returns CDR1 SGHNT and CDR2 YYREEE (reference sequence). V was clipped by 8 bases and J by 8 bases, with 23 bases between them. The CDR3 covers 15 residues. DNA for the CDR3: TGTGCCAGTTCATCCTATAGGGGGGGCGGGGATGAGCAGTTCTTC. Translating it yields CASSSYRGGGDEQFF.

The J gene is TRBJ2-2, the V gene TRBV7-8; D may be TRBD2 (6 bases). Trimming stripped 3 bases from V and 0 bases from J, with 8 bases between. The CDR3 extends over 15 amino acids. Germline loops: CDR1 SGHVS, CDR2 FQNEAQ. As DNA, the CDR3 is TGTGCCAGCAGCTTCCGGGACTCGAACACCGGGGAGCTGTTTTTT. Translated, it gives CASSFRDSNTGELFF.

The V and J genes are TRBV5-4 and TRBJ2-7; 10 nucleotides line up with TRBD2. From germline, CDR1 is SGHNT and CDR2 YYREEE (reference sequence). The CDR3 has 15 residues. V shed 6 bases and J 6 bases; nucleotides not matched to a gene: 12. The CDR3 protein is CASTLRGSGRTEQYF. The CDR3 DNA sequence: TGTGCCAGCACCCTCCGGGGTAGCGGGAGGACCGAGCAGTACTTC.

CDR3 nucleotides: TGTGCCAGCAAGGACCCAGGGGGCTCCTACAATGAGCAGTTCTTC. Its translation: CASKDPGGSYNEQFF. This rearrangement joins TRBV27 to TRBJ2-1; 7 nucleotides line up with TRBD1. The CDR3 has 15 amino acids. After removal of 7 bases from V and 0 bases from J, the junction contained 6 bases not matched to a gene. Germline-derived CDR1 and CDR2 are MNHEY and SMNVEV (reference sequence).

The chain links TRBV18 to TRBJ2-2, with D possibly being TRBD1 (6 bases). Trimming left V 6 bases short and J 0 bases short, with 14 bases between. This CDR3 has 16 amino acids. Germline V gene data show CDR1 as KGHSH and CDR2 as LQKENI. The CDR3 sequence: CASSPRGGPNTGELFF. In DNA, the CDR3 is TGTGCCAGCTCCCCTAGAGGGGGACCGAACACCGGGGAGCTGTTTTTT.

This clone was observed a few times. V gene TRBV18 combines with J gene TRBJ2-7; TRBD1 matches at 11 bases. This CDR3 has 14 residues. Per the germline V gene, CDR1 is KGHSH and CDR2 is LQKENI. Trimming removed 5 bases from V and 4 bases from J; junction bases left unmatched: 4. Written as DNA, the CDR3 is TGTGCCAGCTCATACGGACAGGGGGCGTACGAGCAGTACTTC. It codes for CASSYGQGAYEQYF. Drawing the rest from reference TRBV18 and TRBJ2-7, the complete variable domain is NAGVMQNPRHLVRRRGQEARLRCSPMKGHSHVYWYRQLPEEGLKFMVYLQKENIIDESGMPKERFSAEFPKEGPSILRIQQVVRGDSAAYFCASSYGQGAYEQYFGPGTRLTVT.

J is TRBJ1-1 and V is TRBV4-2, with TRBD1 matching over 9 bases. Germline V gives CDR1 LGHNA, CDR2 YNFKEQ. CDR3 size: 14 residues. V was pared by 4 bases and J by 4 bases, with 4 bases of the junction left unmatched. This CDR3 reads CASSPQGQGTEAFF. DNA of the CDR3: TGTGCCAGCAGCCCCCAGGGACAGGGCACTGAAGCTTTCTTT.

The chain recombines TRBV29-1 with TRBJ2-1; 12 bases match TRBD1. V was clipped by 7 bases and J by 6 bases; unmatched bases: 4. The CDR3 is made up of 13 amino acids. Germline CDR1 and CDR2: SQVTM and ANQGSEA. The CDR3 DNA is TGCAGCGGGACGGGACAGGGGGCCAATGAGCAGTTCTTC. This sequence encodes CSGTGQGANEQFF.

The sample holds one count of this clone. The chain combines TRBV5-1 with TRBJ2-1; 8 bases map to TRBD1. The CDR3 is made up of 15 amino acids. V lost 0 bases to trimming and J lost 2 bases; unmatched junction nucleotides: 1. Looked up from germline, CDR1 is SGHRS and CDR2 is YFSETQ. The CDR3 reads CASSLAGQAYNEQFF. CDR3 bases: TGCGCCAGCAGCTTGGCGGGACAGGCCTACAATGAGCAGTTCTTC.

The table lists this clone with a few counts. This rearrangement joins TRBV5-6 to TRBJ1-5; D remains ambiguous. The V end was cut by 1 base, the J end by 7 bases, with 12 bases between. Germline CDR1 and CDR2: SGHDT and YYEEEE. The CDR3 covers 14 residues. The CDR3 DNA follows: TGTGCCAGCAGCTTGCGAGGGCATACGCAGCCCCAGCATTTT. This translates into CASSLRGHTQPQHF.

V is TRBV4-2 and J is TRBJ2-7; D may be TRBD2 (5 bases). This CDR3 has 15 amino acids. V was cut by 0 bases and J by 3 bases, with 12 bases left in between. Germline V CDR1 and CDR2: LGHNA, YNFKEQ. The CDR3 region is CASSQDSAEHYEQYF. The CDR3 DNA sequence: TGTGCCAGCAGCCAAGATTCAGCGGAGCACTACGAGCAGTACTTC.

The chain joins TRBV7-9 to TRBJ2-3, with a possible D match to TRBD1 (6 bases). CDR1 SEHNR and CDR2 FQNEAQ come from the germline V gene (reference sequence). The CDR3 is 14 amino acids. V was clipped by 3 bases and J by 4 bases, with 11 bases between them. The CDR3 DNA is TGTGCCAGCAGCTTTCAGGGGCGGGCAGATACGCAGTATTTT. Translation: CASSFQGRADTQYF.

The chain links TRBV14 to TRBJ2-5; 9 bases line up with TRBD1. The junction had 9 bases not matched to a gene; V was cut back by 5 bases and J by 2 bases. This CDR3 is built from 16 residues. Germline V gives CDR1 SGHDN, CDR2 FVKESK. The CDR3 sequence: CASSIRPGQGQETQYF. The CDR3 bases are TGTGCCAGCAGCATCCGCCCCGGACAGGGGCAAGAGACCCAGTACTTC.

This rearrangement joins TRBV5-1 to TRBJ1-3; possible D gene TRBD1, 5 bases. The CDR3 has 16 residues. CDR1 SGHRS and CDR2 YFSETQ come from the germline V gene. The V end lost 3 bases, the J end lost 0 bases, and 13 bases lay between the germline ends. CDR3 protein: CASSSGGAFSGNTIYF. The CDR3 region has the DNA TGCGCCAGCAGCTCGGGAGGGGCGTTCTCTGGAAACACCATATATTTT.